This passage covers 12 T cell receptor beta chains from one sample sequenced in a study of blood T cell repertoires in COVID-19. Assay: immunoSEQ multiplex PCR; the TCRdb copy retains only in-frame clones and omits some. The repertoire includes around 180,000 clones, 70% to 90% of them detected once, and about 6.9% sits in the top ten. Sequenced: peripheral blood. The receptors shown here come from an elderly man with COVID-19, enrolled during active disease.

Here the CDR3 DNA reads TGCGCCAGCAGCCAAGTCAAGCCCCGCTACTATGGCTACACCTTC. It codes for CASSQVKPRYYGYTF. The chain carries TRBV4-1 and TRBJ1-2; no clear D gene. The CDR3 extends over 15 amino acids. Germline CDR1 is MGHRA and CDR2 is YSYEKL. V lost 1 base and J 3 bases, leaving 12 bases between the germline ends.

The chain joins TRBV27 to TRBJ2-1; TRBD1 might be the D (5 bases). CDR1 is MNHEY and CDR2 is SMNVEV in the germline V gene (reference sequence). This CDR3 has 14 residues. V lost 4 bases and J lost 4, with 11 bases in between. In DNA, the CDR3 is TGTGCCAGCAGTTCCCTCAGGGATTACAATGAGCAGTTCTTC. Translating it yields CASSSLRDYNEQFF.

The V and J genes are TRBV24-1 and TRBJ2-2; 7 bases match TRBD2. This CDR3 spans 14 amino acids. Germline CDR1 reads KGHDR; CDR2 reads SFDVKD. Trimming cost V 3 bases and J 6 bases; bases outside gene matches: 3. The CDR3 here is CATSDPRGAGELFF. The CDR3 nucleotides are TGTGCCACCAGTGATCCCCGGGGGGCCGGGGAGCTGTTTTTT.

This sequence joins TRBV27 and TRBJ1-1; no clear D. V lost 5 bases to trimming and J lost 0 bases, with 13 bases between them. Germline CDR1 MNHEY, CDR2 SMNVEV (reference sequence). This CDR3 is built from 15 residues. The CDR3 spells CASSTEAGLNTEAFF. The CDR3 DNA sequence: TGTGCCAGCAGTACCGAAGCAGGTTTGAACACTGAAGCTTTCTTT.

V usage is TRBV7-2 and J usage is TRBJ2-1, with 10 bases lining up with TRBD1. Germline V gene lookup returns CDR1 SGHTA and CDR2 FQGNSA. V gave up 4 bases and J gave up 6 bases; unmatched junction bases: 15. The CDR3 has 18 residues. The CDR3 here is CASSSALRGGTGVNEQFF. The DNA for the CDR3 is TGTGCCAGCAGCTCCGCCCTTAGGGGGGGGACAGGGGTCAATGAGCAGTTCTTC.

The chain combines TRBV7-2 with TRBJ1-1, with D unresolved. CDR1 SGHTA and CDR2 FQGNSA come from the germline V gene. The CDR3 sequence is 14 residues long. V lost 4 bases and J 3 bases, leaving 12 bases between the germline ends. CDR3 loop: CASSSSQLHTEAFF. CDR3 nucleotides: TGTGCCAGCAGCTCTTCACAGCTACACACTGAAGCTTTCTTT.

The gene calls are TRBV19 and TRBJ1-5, with 8 positions matching TRBD1. The CDR3 sequence is 14 residues long. Germline trimming cut 7 bases from V and 2 bases from J; bases unmatched to any gene: 4. Per the germline V gene, CDR1 is LNHDA and CDR2 is SQIVND (reference sequence). For the CDR3, the DNA is TGTGCCAGTACTCCGACAGGGGGCAATCAGCCCCAGCATTTT. Translating it yields CASTPTGGNQPQHF.

CDR3 DNA: TGTGCCAGCAGCCGGTACGGGGGAAGTTTTTACAATGAGCAGTTCTTC. Translation: CASSRYGGSFYNEQFF. The chain joins TRBV3-1 (or the pseudogene TRBV3-2) to TRBJ2-1; perhaps TRBD2 as D (6 bases). Germline CDR1 and CDR2: LGHDT and YNNKEL (reference sequence). The germline V and J ends were trimmed by 4 bases and 4 bases, with 17 bases remaining between them. There are 16 residues in the CDR3.

This chain joins TRBV5-6 and TRBJ2-5; D gene unclear. The CDR3 consists of 15 residues. V dropped 6 bases and J dropped 4 bases, with 19 bases sitting between them. Looked up from germline, CDR1 is SGHDT and CDR2 is YYEEEE. CDR3 in amino acids: CASNSPGRLGETQYF. Written as DNA, the CDR3 is TGTGCCAGCAACAGCCCCGGCCGCCTTGGAGAGACCCAGTACTTC.

This chain joins TRBV7-3 and TRBJ2-1, with 16 bases lining up with TRBD2. CDR1 and CDR2 (germline): SGHTA, FQGTGA. The CDR3 covers 17 residues. The trim removed 5 bases at V and 7 bases at J, leaving 8 bases unmatched. CDR3 amino acids: CASSPGTSGGAFNEQFF. The CDR3 coding sequence is TGTGCCAGCAGCCCCGGGACTAGCGGGGGGGCCTTTAATGAGCAGTTCTTC.

The chain links TRBV4-2 to TRBJ2-1, with D possibly being TRBD1 (5 bases). Germline lookup yields CDR1 LGHNA and CDR2 YNFKEQ. V lost 1 base, J lost 4 bases, and 5 bases lay in between. The CDR3 is made up of 13 amino acids. CDR3 DNA: TGTGCCAGCAGCCAAGGACAGTACAATGAGCAGTTCTTC. It is translated as CASSQGQYNEQFF.

The rearrangement links TRBV7-9 to TRBJ1-2; D is undetermined. The CDR3 spans 11 residues. Germline V CDR1 and CDR2: SEHNR, FQNEAQ (reference sequence). The V end was cut by 10 bases, the J end by 1 base, with 7 bases between. CDR3 protein: CAIEVNYGYTF. Here the CDR3 DNA reads TGTGCCATTGAGGTTAACTATGGCTACACCTTC.